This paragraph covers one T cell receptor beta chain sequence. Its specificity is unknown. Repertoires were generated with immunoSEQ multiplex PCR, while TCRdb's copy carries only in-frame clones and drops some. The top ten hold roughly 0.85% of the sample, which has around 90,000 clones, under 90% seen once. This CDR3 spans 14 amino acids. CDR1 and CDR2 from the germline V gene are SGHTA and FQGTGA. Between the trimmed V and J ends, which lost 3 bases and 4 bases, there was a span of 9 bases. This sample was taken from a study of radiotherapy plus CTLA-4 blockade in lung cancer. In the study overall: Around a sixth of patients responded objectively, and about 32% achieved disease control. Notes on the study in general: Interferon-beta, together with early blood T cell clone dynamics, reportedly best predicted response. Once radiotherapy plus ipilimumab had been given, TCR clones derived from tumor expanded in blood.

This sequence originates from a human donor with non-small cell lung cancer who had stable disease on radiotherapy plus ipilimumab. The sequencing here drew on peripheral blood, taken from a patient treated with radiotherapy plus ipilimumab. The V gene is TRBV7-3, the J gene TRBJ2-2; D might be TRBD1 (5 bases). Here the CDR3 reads CASSFRVGTGELFF. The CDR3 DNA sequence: TGTGCCAGCAGCTTCAGGGTCGGCACCGGGGAGCTGTTTTTT.